Detailed here is one T cell receptor (beta chain). The antigen it binds to is not known. No much larger clone exists at a distance of one base, and base qualities are not known. This specimen belongs to a study of blood T cell repertoires in COVID-19 (dated by TCRdb to the early 2020s). The study in broad terms: The collaborator samples originated in the United States, Italy and Spain and spanned the acute and convalescent phases of COVID-19. The dataset comprised deeply sampled blood TCRbeta repertoires from subjects exposed to, actively infected with, or recovered from COVID-19. The prospective study material was composed of cDNA or gDNA derived from T cells, B-cell-depleted T cells, or PBMCs. The samples were drawn from the first 160 participants of the ongoing ImmuneRACE study and from 950 to 1,500 subjects provided by 6 global collaborators. Where HLA class I and class II types were available, the types were taken from metadata supplied by the sample provider, not from assay-based typing. A de-identified subject ID, COVID-19 status, age in years and sex were almost always included in the sample metadata. The repertoires were made available in a free public database intended to serve as a resource for research on the immune response to SARS-CoV-2.

TCRbeta CDR3 regions were amplified from genomic DNA using the immunoSEQ Assay, a bias-controlled multiplex PCR. Per the authors' processing: Nucleated cell counts per sample were estimated from amplification of reference gene primers within the assay. Sequence reads were collapsed and filtered to measure the absolute abundance of every unique TCRbeta CDR3 rearrangement. For each sample, productive Simpson clonality was calculated by taking the square root of Simpson's diversity index across productive rearrangements. Sourced from immuneACCESS, this table was stored by TCRdb with only in-frame sequences that have V and J called. A share of the clones is absent; for the studies checked, an unresolved V gene accounts for under half, and the remainder has no known explanation. V and J calls and clone size are given by that table; D and trimming were obtained from the DNA. The sample table holds roughly 190,000 clones, of which 88% were seen once. In total, the top ten clones hold 4% to 5.5% of the sample.

V is cut by 5 bases and J by 5 bases, and the space between the germline ends is 13 bases. In the germline V gene, CDR1 corresponds to KGHSH and CDR2 to LQKENI. The CDR3 holds 13 amino acids from the cysteine to the phenylalanine. Kept here is only the CDR3 DNA, which spans 39 bases and is read in frame from base 1. Results the study describes overall, beyond this receptor: The amount of clinical and demographic metadata varied by source and participant and was provided uncurated.

Each collaborating institution followed its own protocols to collect whole blood in K2EDTA tubes. Collaborator samples were shipped for TCRbeta analysis as frozen whole blood, isolated PBMCs, or DNA extracted from either sample type. Sample: peripheral blood. The clonotype originates from a human donor in a cohort sampled during active COVID-19. The chain uses TRBV18 and TRBJ2-7; the D segment cannot be called with confidence. The bases are TGTGCCAGCTCAGGGCCAGGTACCAACGAGCAGTACTTC. Translated, this is CASSGPGTNEQYF.